Presented here are 28 T cell receptor beta chains from one specimen sequenced in a study of cytotoxic CD8 clonotypes in ibrutinib-treated CLL. Using immunoSEQ multiplex PCR, the repertoire was profiled, and TCRdb retains in-frame clones only, with some absent. The data hold approximately 280,000 clones, with around 69% observed a single time. The input for sequencing was PBMCs, taken at disease progression, from a patient treated with ibrutinib. These receptors were collected from a human donor with chronic lymphocytic leukemia.

The V and J genes are TRBV5-1 and TRBJ1-6, with D uncertain. CDR1 SGHRS and CDR2 YFSETQ come from the germline V gene. This CDR3 region has 14 residues. Trimming pared 4 bases from V and 5 bases from J, leaving 10 bases between. In DNA form, the CDR3 reads TGCGCCAGCAGCCCGGGAGGGCATAATTCACCCCTCCACTTT. Translating gives CASSPGGHNSPLHF.

The V and J genes are TRBV5-1 and TRBJ1-4, with 7 bases matching TRBD1. The germline CDR1 and CDR2 sequences are SGHRS and YFSETQ. Unmatched junction bases numbered 7, after V lost 5 bases and J lost 3 bases. The CDR3 extends over 15 amino acids. CDR3 amino acids: CASSPTGTANEKLFF. The DNA for the CDR3 is TGCGCCAGCAGTCCAACCGGGACAGCTAATGAAAAACTGTTTTTT.

The genes are TRBV5-1 and TRBJ2-2; D remains unclear. The CDR3 contains 18 residues. Germline V gene lookup returns CDR1 SGHRS and CDR2 YFSETQ. The V end lost 3 bases, the J end lost 3 bases, and 21 bases lay between the germline ends. CDR3 sequence: CASSSRNRALGHTGELFF. CDR3 nucleotide sequence: TGCGCCAGCAGCTCAAGAAATCGGGCCCTAGGCCACACCGGGGAGCTGTTTTTT.

This clone turned up a few times. The chain joins TRBV5-1 to TRBJ2-2; D gene ambiguous. Germline V lookup: CDR1 SGHRS, CDR2 YFSETQ. The ends were cut back, 6 bases at V and 3 bases at J, with 6 bases in the middle. This CDR3 comprises 12 residues. The CDR3 DNA is TGCGCCAGCAACACAGACACCGGGGAGCTGTTTTTT. Translation gives CASNTDTGELFF.

This clone was found a few times. The rearrangement uses TRBV15 and TRBJ1-5; D not resolved. The germline CDR1 and CDR2 sequences are LNHNV and YYDKDF (reference sequence). V was cut by 0 bases and J by 2 bases, with 8 bases left in between. The CDR3 runs to 15 residues. In DNA form, the CDR3 reads TGTGCCACCAGCAGAGACAGGTTGGGCAATCAGCCCCAGCATTTT. Protein product: CATSRDRLGNQPQHF.

In this sample, this clone turned up a few times. V and J are TRBV7-8 and TRBJ1-2; possible D gene TRBD1, 5 bases. Trimming stripped 0 bases from V and 4 bases from J, with 9 bases between. This CDR3 has 14 residues. Per germline, CDR1 SGHVS and CDR2 FQNEAQ. In nucleotides, the CDR3 is TGTGCCAGCAGCTTAGCGGCAGGGAGCTATGGCTACACCTTC. It translates to CASSLAAGSYGYTF.

V usage is TRBV6-5 and J usage is TRBJ2-1, with TRBD2 as a possible D gene (6 bases). The CDR3 consists of 15 residues. The germline CDR1 and CDR2 sequences are MNHEY and SVGAGI. The V end was cut by 2 bases, the J end by 5 bases, with 13 bases between. Here the CDR3 DNA reads TGTGCCAGCAGTTACGGGGCGGGATTAAACAATGAGCAGTTCTTC. This translates into CASSYGAGLNNEQFF.

This sequence joins TRBV5-1 and TRBJ2-3, with D maybe TRBD2 (6 bases). V was clipped by 4 bases and J by 1 base, with 10 bases between them. Per the germline V gene, CDR1 is SGHRS and CDR2 is YFSETQ. There are 14 residues in the CDR3. The CDR3: CASSPASGTDTQYF. The CDR3 DNA reads TGCGCCAGCAGCCCCGCTAGCGGCACAGATACGCAGTATTTT.

This clone was detected only a few times. The V call is TRBV6-1, the J call TRBJ1-4; D perhaps matches TRBD1 (6 bases). Germline CDR1 is MNHNS and CDR2 is SASEGT. V shed 7 bases and J shed 8 bases, with 17 bases lying between them. The CDR3 has 14 residues. DNA of the CDR3: TGTGCCAGCATTGGGGGGGGCTGGAGGGAAAAACTGTTTTTT. This encodes CASIGGGWREKLFF.

V usage is TRBV19 and J usage is TRBJ2-7, with 13 bases lining up with TRBD2. This CDR3 spans 19 amino acids. The junction had 17 bases not matched to a gene; V was cut back by 3 bases and J by 6 bases. Germline V gives CDR1 LNHDA, CDR2 SQIVND (reference sequence). The CDR3, as DNA: TGTGCCAGTAGTATTGGTTTTTGGACTAGCGGGAGTCCTTCGACCGAGCAGTACTTC. Its translation is CASSIGFWTSGSPSTEQYF.

This clone has only a few counts. V and J are TRBV27 and TRBJ2-4, with 9 bases fitting TRBD1. V dropped 6 bases and J dropped 6; count of bases not matched to a gene: 9. This CDR3 comprises 15 residues. From germline, CDR1 is MNHEY and CDR2 SMNVEV (reference sequence). CDR3 nucleotides: TGTGCCAGCAGCCTTTTAGGGGACAGGGCAAACATTCAGTACTTC. It specifies CASSLLGDRANIQYF.

The V call is TRBV11-2, the J call TRBJ2-7; 8 bases map to TRBD2. V lost 5 bases, J lost 1 base, and 4 bases stayed unmatched. CDR1 is SGHAT and CDR2 is FQNNGV in the germline V gene. The CDR3 loop spans 14 amino acids. CDR3 DNA: TGTGCCAGCAGCGCGGGACTAGGATCCTACGAGCAGTACTTC. Encoded protein: CASSAGLGSYEQYF.

The chain has TRBV9 and TRBJ2-7; TRBD1 matches at 10 bases. CDR1 SGDLS and CDR2 YYNGEE come from the germline V gene. The ends lost 4 bases at V and 5 bases at J; junction bases unmatched: 6. CDR3 size: 14 residues. The chain's CDR3 is CASSSRDRGHEQYF. In DNA form, the CDR3 reads TGTGCCAGCAGCTCGCGGGACAGGGGCCACGAGCAGTACTTC.

The chain couples TRBV12-5 to TRBJ2-5; TRBD1 might be the D (6 bases). The germline CDR1 and CDR2 sequences are LGHNT and FRNRAP. This CDR3 region has 13 residues. Trimming stripped 6 bases from V and 2 bases from J, with 10 bases between. CDR3 in DNA: TGTGCTAGTGGCAGACAGGTACAAGAGACCCAGTACTTC. Residues: CASGRQVQETQYF.

This clone was seen a handful of times. The chain carries TRBV4-1 and TRBJ2-2; 8 nucleotides line up with TRBD1. Trimming cost V 4 bases and J 6 bases; bases outside gene matches: 13. Per germline, CDR1 MGHRA and CDR2 YSYEKL. This CDR3 comprises 17 residues. The CDR3 here is CASSLHAGQGEAGELFF. As DNA, the CDR3 is TGCGCCAGCAGCCTTCACGCCGGACAGGGTGAAGCCGGGGAGCTGTTTTTT.

V and J are TRBV7-9 and TRBJ2-7; D is perhaps TRBD1 or TRBD2 (5 bases each). The CDR3 has 15 residues. Trimming pared 4 bases from V and 3 bases from J, leaving 16 bases between. Germline CDR1 and CDR2: SEHNR and FQNEAQ (reference sequence). The CDR3 loop is CASSSVGQGDYEQYF. The DNA for the CDR3 is TGTGCCAGCAGCTCGGTTGGTCAGGGAGACTACGAGCAGTACTTC.

The chain employs TRBV5-1 and TRBJ1-2; D is ambiguous. Trimming removed 0 bases at V and 0 bases at J, with 12 bases between. The CDR3 has 16 amino acids. CDR1 SGHRS and CDR2 YFSETQ come from the germline V gene. The CDR3 reads CASSLDMARANYGYTF. In DNA, the CDR3 is TGCGCCAGCAGCTTGGATATGGCCAGAGCTAACTATGGCTACACCTTC.

This rearrangement joins TRBV28 to TRBJ2-3; D is unresolved. The length of the CDR3 is 12 residues. Germline CDR1 and CDR2: MDHEN and SYDVKM. With 9 bases removed from V and 4 bases from J, the gap between germline ends came to 11 bases. The CDR3 nucleotides are TGTGCCAGTCGTAGTCGGGCAGATACGCAGTATTTT. As protein: CASRSRADTQYF.

This chain joins TRBV4-1 and TRBJ1-3, with TRBD1 as a possible D gene (5 bases). The CDR3 spans 15 residues. Germline lookup yields CDR1 MGHRA and CDR2 YSYEKL. V was shortened by 1 base and J by 4 bases, with 11 bases between the two germline ends. The CDR3, as DNA: TGCGCCAGCAGCCAAGGAGGGGCGCCCGGAAACACCATATATTTT. Translating it yields CASSQGGAPGNTIYF.

The gene calls are TRBV10-3 and TRBJ1-2, with 9 bases matching TRBD1. This CDR3 has 16 residues. With V trimmed by 7 bases and J by 4 bases, 13 bases remained unmatched. The germline V gene encodes CDR1 ENHRY and CDR2 SYGVKD. Here the CDR3 DNA reads TGTGCCATCACCGAAAGTAGGCCGGGACAGGGCTATGGCTACACCTTC. Amino acids: CAITESRPGQGYGYTF.

The J gene is TRBJ2-2, the V gene TRBV10-1; 8 bases align to TRBD2. The CDR3 has 16 amino acids. J was trimmed by 4 bases and V by 2 bases; bases with no gene match: 6. Germline lookup yields CDR1 WNHNN and CDR2 SYGVQD (reference sequence). CDR3 sequence: CASSELGLVGTGELFF. In DNA form, the CDR3 reads TGCGCCAGCAGTGAGCTGGGACTAGTAGGCACCGGGGAGCTGTTTTTT.

The chain recombines TRBV29-1 with TRBJ2-1; 9 bases line up with TRBD2. Looked up from germline, CDR1 is SQVTM and CDR2 is ANQGSEA. Trimming took 6 bases from V and 6 from J; bases not matched to a gene: 24. The CDR3 totals 19 residues. DNA for the CDR3: TGCAGCGTGCCCCACGGACTGCTAGCGGGATACGGCTGGGTCAATGAGCAGTTCTTC. Translating it yields CSVPHGLLAGYGWVNEQFF.

The CDR3 bases are TGTGCCAGCAGCTTAGCGGAGTTTCGAACGTGGTCCTATAATTCACCCCTCCACTTT. It is translated as CASSLAEFRTWSYNSPLHF. This chain connects TRBV7-2 to TRBJ1-6; no firm D call. Trimming shortened V by 0 bases and J by 1 base, and 16 bases separated the two germline ends. The germline V gene has CDR1 SGHTA and CDR2 FQGNSA. The CDR3 is 19 amino acids.

V usage is TRBV29-1 and J usage is TRBJ2-7; D ambiguous. Germline V gene sequence: CDR1 SQVTM, CDR2 ANQGSEA. The CDR3 extends over 12 amino acids. V was trimmed by 5 bases and J by 2 bases, leaving 10 bases between them. This CDR3 reads CSVLGIPYEQYF. As DNA, the CDR3 is TGCAGCGTTTTAGGGATCCCCTACGAGCAGTACTTC.

This clone showed up just a few times. The chain has TRBV10-2 and TRBJ1-2; D might be TRBD1 (5 bases). Trimming stripped 6 bases from V and 8 bases from J, with 16 bases between. There are 13 residues in the CDR3. Germline CDR1 and CDR2: WSHSY and SAAADI. CDR3 DNA: TGCGCCAGCAGAGGGTGGGACCAAGGAGGCTACACCTTC. Residues: CASRGWDQGGYTF.

The chain has TRBV9 and TRBJ2-3; tentatively, D is TRBD1 (6 bases). V lost 3 bases to trimming and J lost 0 bases, with 14 bases between them. Germline V gene sequence: CDR1 SGDLS, CDR2 YYNGEE. The CDR3 contains 16 residues. CDR3 DNA sequence: TGTGCCAGCAGCGCACCGTTCAGGGGTAGCACAGATACGCAGTATTTT. Translated, it gives CASSAPFRGSTDTQYF.

The chain has TRBV5-6 and TRBJ2-7, with D perhaps matching TRBD1 (5 bases). Germline CDR1 reads SGHDT; CDR2 reads YYEEEE. The CDR3 sequence is 13 residues long. V was cut by 0 bases and J by 3 bases, with 7 bases left in between. CDR3 DNA sequence: TGTGCCAGCAGCTTGGCGGACAACTACGAGCAGTACTTC. Amino acids: CASSLADNYEQYF.

V usage is TRBV7-2 and J usage is TRBJ1-2, with D uncertain. Germline CDR1 is SGHTA and CDR2 is FQGNSA. This CDR3 has 14 residues. V was pared by 3 bases and J by 4 bases, with 12 bases between. CDR3 region: CASSFPGSVYGYTF. The CDR3 bases are TGTGCCAGCAGCTTCCCCGGGTCGGTCTATGGCTACACCTTC.